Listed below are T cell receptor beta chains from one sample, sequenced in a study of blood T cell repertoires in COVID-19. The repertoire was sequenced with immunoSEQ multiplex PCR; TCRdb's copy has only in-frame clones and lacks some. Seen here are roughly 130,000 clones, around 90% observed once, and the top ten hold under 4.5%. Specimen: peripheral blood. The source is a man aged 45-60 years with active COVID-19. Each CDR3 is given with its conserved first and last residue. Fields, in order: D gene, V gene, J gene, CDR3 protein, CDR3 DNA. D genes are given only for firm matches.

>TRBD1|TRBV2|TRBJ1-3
CASSVYGTTGAGNTIYF
TGTGCCAGCAGTGTGTACGGGACAACAGGGGCTGGAAACACCATATATTTT
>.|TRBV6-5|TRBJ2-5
CASRTIPTGQETQYF
TGTGCCAGCAGGACTATCCCGACGGGTCAAGAGACCCAGTACTTC
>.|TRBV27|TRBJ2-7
CASSTRDKSSYEQYF
TGTGCCAGCAGTACCCGGGACAAGAGCTCCTACGAGCAGTACTTC
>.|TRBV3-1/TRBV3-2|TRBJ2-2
CASTDTGELFF
TGTGCCAGCACGGACACCGGGGAGCTGTTTTTT
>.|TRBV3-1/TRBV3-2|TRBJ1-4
CASSPRHVSTNEKLFF
TGTGCCAGCAGCCCTAGGCACGTCTCAACTAATGAAAAACTGTTTTTT
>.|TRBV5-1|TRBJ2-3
CASRQATDTQYF
TGCGCCAGCAGGCAGGCAACAGATACGCAGTATTTT
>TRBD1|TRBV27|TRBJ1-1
CASSSYRGLGTEAFF
TGTGCCAGCAGTTCCTACAGGGGCCTGGGCACTGAAGCTTTCTTT
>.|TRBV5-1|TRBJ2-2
CASSFEGVNTGELFF
TGCGCCAGCAGCTTTGAGGGAGTTAACACCGGGGAGCTGTTTTTT
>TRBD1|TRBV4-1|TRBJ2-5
CASSLPAGTGGETQYF
TGCGCCAGCAGCCTGCCCGCCGGGACAGGTGGGGAGACCCAGTACTTC
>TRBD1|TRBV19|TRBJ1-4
CASSRQGATNEKLFF
TGTGCCAGTAGTAGACAGGGGGCAACTAATGAAAAACTGTTTTTT
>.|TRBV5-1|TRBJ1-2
CASSLGDSPNYGYTF
TGCGCCAGCAGCTTGGGAGACAGCCCTAACTATGGCTACACCTTC
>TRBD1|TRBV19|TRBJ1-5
CASSIRGQGLSHSNQPQHF
TGTGCCAGTAGTATCCGCGGACAGGGTTTGTCGCATAGCAATCAGCCCCAGCATTTT
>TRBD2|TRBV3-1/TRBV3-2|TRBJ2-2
CASSQVTSGRGELFF
TGTGCCAGCAGCCAAGTGACTAGCGGGAGAGGGGAGCTGTTTTTT
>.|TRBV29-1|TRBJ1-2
CSVGGEFGVTSSGYTF
TGCAGCGTTGGTGGAGAATTCGGGGTTACCTCCTCTGGCTACACCTTC
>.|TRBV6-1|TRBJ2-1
CASSEKGRVIEQFF
TGTGCCAGCAGTGAAAAGGGCAGGGTCATTGAGCAGTTCTTC
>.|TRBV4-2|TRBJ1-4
CASSQITTNEKLFF
TGTGCCAGCAGCCAGATTACAACGAATGAAAAACTGTTTTTT
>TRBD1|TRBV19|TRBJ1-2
CASSISTDTRGYGYGYTF
TGTGCCAGTAGTATATCTACGGACACCAGGGGGTATGGCTATGGCTACACCTTC
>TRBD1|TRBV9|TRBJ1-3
CASSVARGLGNTIYF
TGTGCCAGCAGCGTAGCCAGGGGGCTTGGAAACACCATATATTTT